This TCR beta chain was profiled in a study of blood T cell repertoires in COVID-19. Study context: Material from acute and convalescent COVID-19 was sourced from the United States, Italy and Spain.

Under the authors' procedure: Quantification of nucleated cells was approximated via reference gene primer amplification. The table came from immunoSEQ multiplex PCR; TCRdb's copy has only in-frame clones and leaves some out. V and J calls and clone size are copied from that table; D and trimming were computed from the DNA. The sample holds about 300,000 clones, 85% to 90% seen once. This clone has only one observation. This clonotype was sampled from a man aged 35-49 years with acute or convalescent COVID-19. Source material: peripheral blood.

The CDR3 DNA follows: TGCGCCAGCAGCTTCGACAGGGATCAGCCCCAGCATTTT. It encodes CASSFDRDQPQHF. The V gene is TRBV5-1, the J gene TRBJ1-5, with TRBD1 matching 7 bases. J lost 5 bases, V lost 2 bases, and 1 base had no gene match. The CDR3 length is 13 residues. The germline gives CDR1 SGHRS, CDR2 YFSETQ.